This passage covers 15 T cell receptor beta chains from one sample sequenced in a study of blood T cells in healthy people across ages (dated by TCRdb to the mid-2010s). The library was built by means of 5' RACE. The sequencer listed for this sample is Illumina HiSeq 2500. The second PCR ran for roughly 7 to 11 cycles and used a J-beta primer mix along with a sample-barcoded 5' primer. The public reads were reprocessed in TCRdb via fastp at Q25 and MiXCR, keeping in-frame beta chains. Every CDR3 protein is listed once, alongside the most common genes and DNA of its rows. Counted in this sample were some 1.4 million distinct CDR3 sequences; approximately 38% of them appeared once. Together, the top ten hold approximately 7.9% of the sample. Specimen: blood. All receptors come from a woman younger than 35 in good health.

About this clonotype itself: Compared with germline, one end of the junction differs, possibly owing to a read error. This chain links TRBV23-1 with TRBJ1-2; 7 bases match TRBD1. TRBV23-1 is treated as an ORF (open reading frame) with a function not yet certain. This CDR3 region has 13 residues. DNA for the CDR3: TGCGCCAGCAGCCCCGGGACAGCCTATGACTACACCTTC. Encoded protein: CASSPGTAYDYTF.

There are a few counts of this clonotype. The V and J genes are TRBV27 and TRBJ1-5; D may be TRBD1 (5 bases). The germline CDR1 and CDR2 sequences are MNHEY and SMNVEV (reference sequence). Trimming removed 5 bases from V and 7 bases from J, with 15 bases in between. The CDR3 consists of 14 residues. CDR3 coding DNA: TGTGCCAGCAGTAATATTCAGGGAAGACAGCCCCAGCATTTT. Its translation is CASSNIQGRQPQHF.

The rearrangement uses TRBV5-6 and TRBJ2-4; 7 bases align to TRBD1. Gene TRBJ2-7 matches the end of the DNA better, so the J call may be wrong. Germline V CDR1 and CDR2: SGHDT, YYEEEE. The CDR3 has 14 amino acids. CDR3 in amino acids: CASSPGTAVFEQYF. CDR3 bases: TGTGCCAGCAGCCCCGGGACAGCCGTCTTCGAGCAGTACTTC.

There are a few counts of this clonotype. The chain uses TRBV7-2 and TRBJ2-6; D is possibly TRBD1 (6 bases). Deletions cut 5 bases from V and 10 bases from J, with 15 bases between. The CDR3 is 14 amino acids. The V gene's germline CDR1 is SGHTA and CDR2 FQGNSA. CDR3 residues: CASSPQTGPNVLTF. Here the CDR3 DNA reads TGTGCCAGCAGCCCGCAGACAGGCCCGAACGTCCTGACTTTC.

The J gene is TRBJ2-1, the V gene TRBV20-1; 8 positions match TRBD1. CDR3 length equals 15 residues. Unmatched junction bases numbered 9, after V lost 1 base and J lost 7 bases. From germline, CDR1 is DFQATT and CDR2 SNEGSKA (reference sequence). The CDR3 sequence is CSARASSRGQNEQFF. In nucleotides, the CDR3 is TGCAGTGCTAGAGCCAGCAGCAGGGGGCAAAATGAGCAGTTCTTC.

This chain links TRBV20-1 with TRBJ1-2; 8 nucleotides align to TRBD1. The germline V gene has CDR1 DFQATT and CDR2 SNEGSKA (reference sequence). The CDR3 extends over 15 amino acids. V was pared by 0 bases and J by 6 bases, with 9 bases of the junction left unmatched. CDR3 protein: CSARDPVAGGHGYTF. The CDR3 DNA is TGCAGTGCTAGAGACCCGGTGGCAGGGGGCCATGGCTACACCTTC.

As for this clonotype: This may come from a read error, since a much larger clone is one base off. The rearrangement uses TRBV7-2 and TRBJ2-5; D gene ambiguous. Germline CDR1 and CDR2: SGHTA and FQGNSA. The ends were cut back, 6 bases at V and 4 bases at J, with 9 bases in the middle. The CDR3 contains 12 residues. The CDR3 loop reads CASRLNRETQYF. In DNA form, the CDR3 reads TGTGCCAGCAGGTTGAACCGAGAGACCCAGTACTTC. The whole variable domain, remainder taken from reference TRBV7-2 and TRBJ2-5, is GAGVSQSPSNKVTEKGKDVELRCDPISGHTALYWYRQSLGQGLEFLIYFQGNSAPDKSGLPSDRFSAERTGGSVSTLTIQRTQQEDSAVYLCASRLNRETQYFGPGTRLLVL.

This clonotype has more than one count but fewer than ten. This sequence joins TRBV6-5 and TRBJ2-7, with 7 positions matching TRBD2. CDR1 and CDR2 from the germline V gene are MNHEY and SVGAGI. The ends lost 0 bases at V and 3 bases at J; junction bases unmatched: 8. CDR3 length equals 16 residues. The CDR3 nucleotides read TGTGCCAGCAGTTACTCGACCCTAGCGGCAAGCTACGAGCAGTACTTC. Protein product: CASSYSTLAASYEQYF.

This clonotype was recorded a few times. V is TRBV5-1 and J is TRBJ2-2; TRBD1 aligns across 8 bases. The V segment lost 4 bases and the J segment 7 bases; nucleotides outside the gene matches: 9. CDR1 and CDR2 from the germline V gene are SGHRS and YFSETQ. CDR3 length equals 15 residues. CDR3 in amino acids: CASSPGAGGYGELFF. CDR3 nucleotides: TGCGCCAGCAGCCCGGGTGCAGGGGGCTACGGGGAGCTGTTTTTT.

This clonotype appeared many times. This chain links TRBV28 with TRBJ2-7, with D possibly being TRBD2 (5 bases). Trimming stripped 6 bases from V and 5 bases from J, with 14 bases between. The CDR3 covers 13 residues. Germline V lookup: CDR1 MDHEN, CDR2 SYDVKM. CDR3 loop: CASRWTGFHEQYF. The CDR3 bases are TGTGCCAGCAGGTGGACGGGGTTCCACGAGCAGTACTTC.

The V call is TRBV30, the J call TRBJ2-7; tentative D call: TRBD2 (6 bases). Trimming removed 3 bases at V and 2 bases at J, with 11 bases between. This CDR3 has 13 residues. In germline, CDR1 is GTSNPN, CDR2 SVGIG (reference sequence). Here the CDR3 reads CAWRAGSAYEQYF. CDR3 sequence (DNA): TGTGCCTGGAGGGCGGGATCGGCCTACGAGCAGTACTTC. Full variable domain (rest looked up from reference TRBV30 and TRBJ2-7): SQTIHQWPATLVQPVGSPLSLECTVEGTSNPNLYWYRQAAGRGLQLLFYSVGIGQISSEVPQNLSASRPQDRQFILSSKKLLLSDSGFYLCAWRAGSAYEQYFGPGTRLTVT.

V gene TRBV20-1 combines with J gene TRBJ1-2; a weak D match, TRBD1 (5 bases). V lost 3 bases, J lost 3 bases, and 14 bases lay in between. The CDR3 has 14 amino acids. Looked up from germline, CDR1 is DFQATT and CDR2 is SNEGSKA (reference sequence). CDR3 in DNA: TGCAGTGCTAGGGAAAGGGGAACGGACTATGGCTACACCTTC. This gives the protein CSARERGTDYGYTF.

V usage is TRBV12-5 and J usage is TRBJ2-7, with 12 bases aligning to TRBD2. Germline CDR1 reads LGHNT; CDR2 reads FRNRAP. CDR3 length: 14 amino acids. V was pared by 6 bases and J by 3 bases, with 3 bases of the junction left unmatched. The CDR3, as DNA: TGTGCTAGTGGGAGGACTAGCGGGATCTACGAGCAGTACTTC. This codes for CASGRTSGIYEQYF. The complete variable domain, with remaining parts taken from reference TRBV12-5 and TRBJ2-7, reads DARVTQTPRHKVTEMGQEVTMRCQPILGHNTVFWYRQTMMQGLELLAYFRNRAPLDDSGMPKDRFSAEMPDATLATLKIQPSEPRDSAVYFCASGRTSGIYEQYFGPGTRLTVT.

The chain recombines TRBV2 with TRBJ2-7, with 11 bases aligning to TRBD2. V was pared by 6 bases and J by 3 bases, with 4 bases of the junction left unmatched. CDR3 length: 14 residues. CDR1 and CDR2 (germline): SNHLY, FYNNEI. CDR3 in amino acids: CASRKTSGNYEQYF. In DNA, the CDR3 is TGTGCCAGCAGAAAGACTAGCGGGAACTACGAGCAGTACTTC.

The gene calls are TRBV12-3 or TRBV12-4 and TRBJ1-2, with a possible D match to TRBD1 (5 bases). This CDR3 spans 11 amino acids. V was clipped by 8 bases and J by 8 bases, with 12 bases between them. The CDR3 loop reads CASGAPWGYTF. The CDR3 region has the DNA TGTGCCAGCGGGGCGCCGTGGGGCTACACCTTC.